This T cell receptor beta chain was observed in a study of blood T cell repertoires in COVID-19. On the study more broadly: Samples of COVID-19 (acute and convalescent) were obtained from the United States, Italy and Spain. T cells, B-cell-depleted T cells, or PBMCs provided the cDNA or gDNA that served as material.

As originally analysed: Amplification with reference gene primers provided the estimates of nucleated cell counts. Clones were sequenced by immunoSEQ multiplex PCR, and TCRdb holds only the in-frame ones, with some missing. V, J and clone size reflect that table, while D and trimming were determined from the DNA. The sample records over 150,000 clones, 65% to 80% being singletons. V was clipped by 0 bases and J by 8 bases; unmatched bases: 3. CDR1 is SGHRS, CDR2 YFSETQ, per germline. The CDR3 length is 14 residues. This TCR derives from a man aged 55-75 years with acute or convalescent COVID-19. The rearrangement uses TRBV5-1 and TRBJ2-1, with TRBD2 matching over 9 bases. Source material: peripheral blood. DNA for the CDR3: TGCGCCAGCAGCTTGGGACTAGCGGCCGATGAGCAGTTCTTC. Its translation is CASSLGLAADEQFF. Full variable domain (missing parts from reference TRBV5-1 and TRBJ2-1): KAGVTQTPRYLIKTRGQQVTLSCSPISGHRSVSWYQQTPGQGLQFLFEYFSETQRNKGNFPGRFSGRQFSNSRSEMNVSTLELGDSALYLCASSLGLAADEQFFGPGTRLTVL.